This is a list of T cell receptor beta chains from one sample in a study of beta chain features in type 1 diabetes. Libraries were prepared by immunoSEQ multiplex PCR; TCRdb keeps only in-frame clonotypes and omits some of them. Of about 230,000 clones listed, 9% to 10% are singletons. The sequencing sample was made of naive CD4+ T cells from blood. These receptors were collected from a woman aged 18-29 years in good health. Both conserved end residues are part of each CDR3. The D gene is left open where the match is weak. Part of the rows lack a size; the others show once, few, many or a class for expanded clones.

cdr3_length j_call clone_size v_call d_call cdr3_aa cdr3_nt
15 TRBJ1-1 NA TRBV18 TRBD1 CASSPGTGGATEAFF TGTGCCAGCTCACCCGGGACAGGGGGCGCAACTGAAGCTTTCTTT
18 TRBJ2-1 few TRBV18 TRBD2 CASSPPGLAGGPYNEQFF TGTGCCAGCTCACCACCGGGACTAGCGGGAGGGCCCTACAATGAGCAGTTCTTC
17 TRBJ1-2 few TRBV30 TRBD1 CAWSEPGTGGRMYGYTF TGTGCCTGGAGTGAACCCGGGACAGGGGGAAGAATGTACGGCTACACCTTC
17 TRBJ2-7 NA TRBV5-4 TRBD2 CASTTRSGLAGVYEQYF TGTGCCAGCACCACGAGGTCTGGACTAGCGGGAGTCTACGAGCAGTACTTC
15 TRBJ1-2 few TRBV29-1 NA CSVDAGTTSSYGYTF TGCAGCGTTGACGCAGGGACAACGTCGTCCTATGGCTACACCTTC
18 TRBJ2-5 few TRBV28 TRBD2 CASSFLAGGPIDGETQYF TGTGCCAGCAGTTTTCTAGCGGGAGGGCCGATCGATGGGGAGACCCAGTACTTC
15 TRBJ2-1 NA TRBV6-5 TRBD2 CASSYSGSSNGEQFF TGTGCCAGCAGTTATAGCGGGAGCAGCAATGGTGAGCAGTTCTTC
13 TRBJ2-5 few TRBV30 NA CAADQPGHGHLYF TGTGCCGCGGATCAGCCGGGACATGGACATTTGTACTTC
12 TRBJ1-1 NA TRBV4-2 NA CASSLVTGKAFF TGTGCCAGCAGCTTGGTAACAGGAAAAGCTTTCTTT
13 TRBJ1-2 NA TRBV11-2 NA CASSLSENYGYTF TGTGCCAGCAGCTTATCGGAGAACTATGGCTACACCTTC
17 TRBJ1-1 few TRBV29-1 TRBD1 CSVGLGQFGVYGTEAFF TGCAGCGTTGGATTGGGACAGTTCGGCGTGTACGGTACTGAAGCTTTCTTT